This T cell receptor beta chain comes out of a study of blood T cell repertoires in COVID-19. Whole-study context: PBMCs, B-cell-depleted T cells, or T cells provided the cDNA or gDNA that made up the material.

The count of this clone is one. Generated by immunoSEQ multiplex PCR, the TCRdb table keeps only in-frame clones and is missing some. The sample has 200,000 to 250,000 clones; roughly 84% are singletons. Germline CDR1 and CDR2: MGHDK and SYGVNS. The CDR3 runs 12 residues. Trimming removed 10 bases at V and 4 bases at J, with 13 bases between. Sequenced material: peripheral blood. The receptor was derived from a man in his forties or fifties with acute or convalescent COVID-19. The chain uses TRBV25-1 and TRBJ1-1; D is undetermined. Here the CDR3 reads CAIGPSTTEAFF. The CDR3 DNA follows: TGTGCCATTGGGCCTAGCACCACTGAAGCTTTCTTT.